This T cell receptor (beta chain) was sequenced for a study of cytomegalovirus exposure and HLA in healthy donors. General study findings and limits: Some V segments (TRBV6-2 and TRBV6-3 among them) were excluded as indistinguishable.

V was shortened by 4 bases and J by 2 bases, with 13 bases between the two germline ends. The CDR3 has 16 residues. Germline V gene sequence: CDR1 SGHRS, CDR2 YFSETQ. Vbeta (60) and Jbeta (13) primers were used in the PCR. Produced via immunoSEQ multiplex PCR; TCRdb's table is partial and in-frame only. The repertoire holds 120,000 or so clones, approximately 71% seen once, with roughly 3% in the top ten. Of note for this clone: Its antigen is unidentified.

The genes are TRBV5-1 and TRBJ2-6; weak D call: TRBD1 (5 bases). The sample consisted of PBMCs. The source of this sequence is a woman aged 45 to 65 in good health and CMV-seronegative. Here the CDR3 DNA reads TGCGCCAGCAGCGGGCGTTTAGGGGCTGGGGCCAACGTCCTGACTTTC. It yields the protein CASSGRLGAGANVLTF.